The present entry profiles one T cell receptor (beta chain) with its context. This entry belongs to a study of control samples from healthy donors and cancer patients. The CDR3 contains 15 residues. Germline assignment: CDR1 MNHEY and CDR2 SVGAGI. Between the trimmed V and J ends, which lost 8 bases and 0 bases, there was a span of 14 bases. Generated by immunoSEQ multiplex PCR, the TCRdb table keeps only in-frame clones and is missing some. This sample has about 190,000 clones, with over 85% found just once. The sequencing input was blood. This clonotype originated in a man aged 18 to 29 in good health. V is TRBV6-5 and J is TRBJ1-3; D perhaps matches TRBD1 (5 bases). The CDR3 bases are TGTGCCAGCCAACAGGTCTTCGGCTCTGGAAACACCATATATTTT. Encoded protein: CASQQVFGSGNTIYF.